Presented here are 5 T cell receptor beta chains from one specimen sequenced in a study of tumor and adjacent non-tumor tissue in lung cancer. No cell sorting was done before RNA was extracted from the tissue. The library came from three nested PCR rounds adapted from ARM-PCR protocols. TCRdb reprocessed the multiplex PCR reads via MiXCR and lists one record per CDR3 protein. The repertoire holds approximately 140,000 distinct CDR3 sequences, with approximately 64% as singletons. Sequenced sample: lung tumor tissue. The source of these receptors is a man aged 60 to 75 with small cell lung cancer.

Of note for this clonotype: The conserved phenylalanine or tryptophan is not found at the CDR3 terminus, so this likely reflects a read error. J is TRBJ2-2 and V is TRBV10-3; D could derive from TRBD1 or TRBD2 (5 bases each). CDR1 and CDR2 from the germline V gene are ENHRY and SYGVKD. This CDR3 has 13 amino acids. The chain's CDR3 is CAISGPDTGDLFI. DNA of the CDR3: TGTGCCATCAGTGGGCCCGACACCGGGGACCTGTTTATT.

The table lists this clonotype with a count of one. This chain links TRBV20-1 with TRBJ2-7; 8 bases fit TRBD2. V was clipped by 2 bases and J by 4 bases; unmatched bases: 10. CDR1 is DFQATT and CDR2 is SNEGSKA in the germline V gene (reference sequence). The CDR3 sequence is 15 residues long. In DNA, the CDR3 is TGCAGTGCTAGAAAACTAGCGGTAGTATGGTACGAGCAGTACTTC. This encodes CSARKLAVVWYEQYF.

This clonotype was detected a few times. The rearrangement links TRBV13 to TRBJ2-1; unclear D gene. CDR3 length equals 14 residues. The germline gives CDR1 PRHDT, CDR2 FYEKMQ (reference sequence). Trimming pared 2 bases from V and 2 bases from J, leaving 7 bases between. The CDR3 loop reads CASSLRFPYNEQFF. The CDR3 nucleotides are TGTGCCAGCAGCTTAAGGTTCCCCTACAATGAGCAGTTCTTC. The complete variable domain, with remaining parts taken from reference TRBV13 and TRBJ2-1, reads AAGVIQSPRHLIKEKRETATLKCYPIPRHDTVYWYQQGPGQDPQFLISFYEKMQSDKGSIPDRFSAQQFSDYHSELNMSSLELGDSALYFCASSLRFPYNEQFFGPGTRLTVL.

Details on this clonotype: A much larger clone differs by one base, so this may be a read error. The V gene is TRBV5-4, the J gene TRBJ2-1; the match to TRBD2 covers 10 bases. Germline lookup yields CDR1 SGHNT and CDR2 YYREEE (reference sequence). This CDR3 spans 15 amino acids. J gave up 5 bases and V 6 bases, and 8 bases lay outside the gene matches. In nucleotides, the CDR3 is TGTGCCAGCACCTCTAGCGGGAGAGGAGACAATGAGCAGTTCTTC. It codes for CASTSSGRGDNEQFF.

This clonotype was counted ten times or more. The chain carries TRBV6-1 and TRBJ2-3; the D gene is possibly TRBD1 (6 bases). Trimming removed 7 bases from V and 4 bases from J, with 12 bases in between. Germline V gene data show CDR1 as MNHNS and CDR2 as SASEGT. This CDR3 comprises 13 residues. The CDR3 protein is CASKRQVADTQYF. Here the CDR3 DNA reads TGTGCCAGCAAAAGACAGGTCGCAGATACGCAGTATTTT.